The source of this TCR beta chain is a study of cytomegalovirus exposure and HLA in healthy donors. Amplification used 60 Vbeta primers and 13 Jbeta primers. Produced via immunoSEQ multiplex PCR; TCRdb's table is partial and in-frame only. The data contain around 190,000 clones, roughly 82% of them singletons. Whole-study results and caveats: Data from an earlier analysis indicated that most TCR beta V segments were productive either about 87% or about 30% of the time. The study flagged some 170 TCR beta chains as cytomegalovirus-associated. Rarity marked most TCR sequences, yet some public TCRs occurred in many donors.

Concerning this clone itself: Its specificity is not known.

Germline V gene data show CDR1 as MNHEY and CDR2 as SVGAGI. The ends were cut back, 2 bases at V and 7 bases at J, with 14 bases in the middle. The CDR3 is made up of 14 amino acids. Sequencing was carried out using PBMCs. The TCR originated in a girl aged 2-10 years in good health and CMV-seropositive. J is TRBJ1-1 and V is TRBV6-5; D possibly corresponds to TRBD1 (5 bases). The CDR3 DNA is TGTGCCAGCAGTTACGAAGGCAGGGCCGGTGAAGCTTTCTTT. Amino acids: CASSYEGRAGEAFF.